The sequence of this T cell receptor beta chain was determined in a study of OX40 agonist ivuxolimab in advanced cancers. Study details: Patients got intravenous ivuxolimab at 0.01 to 10 mg/kg every 2 weeks.

The germline CDR1 and CDR2 sequences are SGHTA and FQGNSA. This CDR3 has 15 residues. Trimming took off 1 base at V and 1 base at J, with 9 bases between the two ends. Peripheral blood came from all dose cohorts at three timepoints. The protocol was immunoSEQ multiplex PCR, while the TCRdb copy is restricted to in-frame clones and leaves out a portion. The sample has roughly 72,000 clones, approximately 89% seen once. Sequenced here: CD4+ or CD8+ T cells sorted from blood, sampled in a trial of the OX40 agonist ivuxolimab. The sequence was collected from an adult with an advanced solid tumor such as melanoma, head and neck, liver or kidney cancer. This sequence joins TRBV7-2 and TRBJ2-3; TRBD2 is a possible D gene (5 bases). In DNA form, the CDR3 reads TGTGCCAGCAGCTTAGTCCGGGGTGGCACAGATACGCAGTATTTT. Encoded protein: CASSLVRGGTDTQYF.